These 27 T cell receptor beta chains share one sample of origin, sequenced in a study of cytomegalovirus exposure and HLA in healthy donors. PCR used 60 Vbeta primers and 13 Jbeta primers. Sequencing was performed with immunoSEQ multiplex PCR; in TCRdb, only in-frame clones are kept and a portion is missing. The sample records 100,000 to 150,000 clones, about 83% being singletons. Sequencing used PBMCs. These receptors came from a woman aged 25 to 39 in good health and CMV-seronegative.

The rearrangement joins TRBV2 to TRBJ1-2, with D perhaps TRBD1 (6 bases). The CDR3 is 13 residues long. V was cut by 5 bases and J by 5 bases, with 12 bases left in between. Germline CDR1 and CDR2: SNHLY and FYNNEI. The DNA for the CDR3 is TGTGCCAGCAGTCTAAGGACAGTATATGGCTACACCTTC. The encoded protein is CASSLRTVYGYTF.

The chain couples TRBV28 to TRBJ2-7; no firm D call. The V end was cut by 6 bases, the J end by 5 bases, with 11 bases between. The germline V gene encodes CDR1 MDHEN and CDR2 SYDVKM. There are 12 residues in the CDR3. The CDR3 spells CASSYLRDEQYF. The DNA for the CDR3 is TGTGCCAGCAGCTATCTTCGTGACGAGCAGTACTTC.

This chain joins TRBV7-2 and TRBJ1-2, with a tentative D call TRBD1 (6 bases). Germline V CDR1 and CDR2: SGHTA, FQGNSA. The V end was cut by 7 bases, the J end by 3 bases, with 21 bases between. This CDR3 region has 16 residues. CDR3 residues: CASTIRASGVDYGYTF. The CDR3 DNA sequence: TGTGCCAGCACTATAAGGGCTTCAGGGGTGGACTATGGCTACACCTTC.

The rearrangement links TRBV21-1 to TRBJ2-5; TRBD2 is taken as the D call from the table, unchecked against the DNA. TRBV21-1 is annotated as a pseudogene. The CDR3 loop spans 14 amino acids. The CDR3 sequence: CASSTGAIQETQYF. Written as DNA, the CDR3 is TGTGCCAGCAGCACCGGAGCCATCCAAGAGACCCAGTACTTC.

This chain joins TRBV7-2 and TRBJ2-3; D remains ambiguous. V was cut by 5 bases and J by 3 bases, with 12 bases left in between. Germline CDR1 and CDR2: SGHTA and FQGNSA. The CDR3 runs to 14 residues. CDR3 in DNA: TGTGCCAGCAGCGCGAGGTGGCGGACAGATACGCAGTATTTT. This translates into CASSARWRTDTQYF.

This rearrangement joins TRBV5-1 to TRBJ2-3; 11 bases align to TRBD1. With V trimmed by 4 bases and J by 4 bases, 5 bases remained unmatched. The CDR3 consists of 15 residues. Germline lookup yields CDR1 SGHRS and CDR2 YFSETQ. This chain's CDR3 is CASSTRTGGSDTQYF. DNA of the CDR3: TGCGCCAGCAGCACACGGACAGGGGGCTCAGATACGCAGTATTTT. The complete variable domain, with remaining parts taken from reference TRBV5-1 and TRBJ2-3, reads KAGVTQTPRYLIKTRGQQVTLSCSPISGHRSVSWYQQTPGQGLQFLFEYFSETQRNKGNFPGRFSGRQFSNSRSEMNVSTLELGDSALYLCASSTRTGGSDTQYFGPGTRLTVL.

The chain uses TRBV7-9 and TRBJ1-1; 12 nucleotides match TRBD1. Losses at the gene ends were 4 bases for V and 3 bases for J; bases not matched to a gene: 3. The CDR3 consists of 15 residues. The germline V gene encodes CDR1 SEHNR and CDR2 FQNEAQ (reference sequence). CDR3 in amino acids: CASSSGQGAHTEAFF. In DNA form, the CDR3 reads TGTGCCAGCAGCTCGGGACAGGGGGCTCACACTGAAGCTTTCTTT. The whole variable domain, filled in from reference TRBV7-9 and TRBJ1-1, reads DTGVSQNPRHKITKRGQNVTFRCDPISEHNRLYWYRQTLGQGPEFLTYFQNEAQLEKSRLLSDRFSAERPKGSFSTLEIQRTEQGDSAMYLCASSSGQGAHTEAFFGQGTRLTVV.

This clone came up once. This chain uses TRBV11-2 with TRBJ2-1; D gene ambiguous. Trimming stripped 3 bases from V and 5 bases from J, with 5 bases between. The CDR3 covers 12 residues. Per germline, CDR1 SGHAT and CDR2 FQNNGV. The CDR3 here is CASSLSNNEQFF. CDR3 in DNA: TGTGCCAGCAGCTTGAGCAACAATGAGCAGTTCTTC.

CDR3 residues: CASRDREINEQFF. The CDR3 nucleotides read TGCGCCAGCCGGGACAGGGAGATTAATGAGCAGTTCTTC. J is TRBJ2-1 and V is TRBV4-1, with 9 bases lining up with TRBD1. Germline CDR1 is MGHRA and CDR2 is YSYEKL. The CDR3 consists of 13 residues. Unmatched junction bases numbered 6, after V lost 8 bases and J lost 7 bases.

This clone was counted a few times. DNA for the CDR3: TGTGCCAGCAGTTTTGTCGCTAGCGGGGGGGACTTTACGCAGTATTTT. Its protein product is CASSFVASGGDFTQYF. This chain uses TRBV28 with TRBJ2-3; 12 positions match TRBD2. CDR3 length: 16 residues. Trimming cost V 3 bases and J 8 bases; bases outside gene matches: 9. The germline CDR1 and CDR2 sequences are MDHEN and SYDVKM.

The V call is TRBV27, the J call TRBJ1-6; no reliable D call. V lost 6 bases to trimming and J lost 0 bases, with 12 bases between them. CDR3 size: 16 residues. Germline V gives CDR1 MNHEY, CDR2 SMNVEV (reference sequence). This CDR3 reads CASRPAKSSYNSPLHF. The CDR3 DNA sequence: TGTGCCAGCAGGCCCGCCAAGAGCTCCTATAATTCACCCCTCCACTTT.

The V gene is TRBV19, the J gene TRBJ2-3, with 9 bases lining up with TRBD2. With V trimmed by 5 bases and J by 2 bases, 8 bases remained unmatched. The CDR3 runs 16 residues. Germline V lookup: CDR1 LNHDA, CDR2 SQIVND (reference sequence). CDR3: CASSVERGVPTDTQYF. The CDR3 DNA follows: TGTGCCAGTAGTGTGGAGCGGGGGGTCCCCACAGATACGCAGTATTTT.

The J gene is TRBJ1-4, the V gene TRBV4-1; D is perhaps TRBD1 (5 bases). Germline CDR1 MGHRA, CDR2 YSYEKL. The V end lost 4 bases, the J end lost 5 bases, and 14 bases lay between the germline ends. The CDR3 has 15 amino acids. The CDR3 DNA is TGCGCCAGCAGCCCCCCTCCGCCAGGGAATGAAAAACTGTTTTTT. It specifies CASSPPPPGNEKLFF.

V gene TRBV7-2 combines with J gene TRBJ2-1; tentatively, D is TRBD1 (6 bases). Germline CDR1 is SGHTA and CDR2 is FQGNSA. This CDR3 spans 13 amino acids. Trimming left V 5 bases short and J 7 bases short, with 12 bases between. This CDR3 reads CASSIQQGNEQFF. The CDR3 coding sequence is TGTGCCAGCAGCATACAACAGGGAAATGAGCAGTTCTTC.

The chain uses TRBV7-2 and TRBJ1-1, with 8 nucleotides matching TRBD1. The CDR3 consists of 16 residues. Germline CDR1 is SGHTA and CDR2 is FQGNSA. After removal of 5 bases from V and 0 bases from J, the junction contained 8 bases not matched to a gene. CDR3 in amino acids: CASSPLRQGMNTEAFF. CDR3 DNA sequence: TGTGCCAGCAGCCCCCTAAGACAGGGGATGAACACTGAAGCTTTCTTT.

The V call is TRBV7-9, the J call TRBJ2-2; D possibly corresponds to TRBD2 (5 bases). Germline V gives CDR1 SEHNR, CDR2 FQNEAQ (reference sequence). Trimming took 7 bases from V and 0 from J, leaving 12 bases between them. The length of the CDR3 is 15 residues. Here the CDR3 DNA reads TGTGCCAGCAAAGGCGGGCCCTCGAACACCGGGGAGCTGTTTTTT. It yields the protein CASKGGPSNTGELFF.

J is TRBJ2-6 and V is TRBV28; 9 bases are shared with TRBD1. Germline V gene data show CDR1 as MDHEN and CDR2 as SYDVKM. The CDR3 loop spans 16 amino acids. Trimming took 2 bases from V and 5 from J; bases not matched to a gene: 4. CDR3 DNA sequence: TGTGCCAGCAGTTTACTACAGGGGGCATGGGCCAACGTCCTGACTTTC. Protein sequence: CASSLLQGAWANVLTF.

The J gene is TRBJ2-7, the V gene TRBV7-9; 11 nucleotides agree with TRBD1. The CDR3 sequence is 12 residues long. The germline CDR1 and CDR2 sequences are SEHNR and FQNEAQ (reference sequence). The CDR3 loop reads CSVGQGAYEQYF. The DNA for the CDR3 is TGTTCCGTGGGACAGGGGGCCTACGAGCAGTACTTC.

About this clone itself: The sample holds other DNA sequences that translate to the same CDR3. The chain couples TRBV27 to TRBJ2-7; 7 bases match TRBD2. Germline lookup yields CDR1 MNHEY and CDR2 SMNVEV (reference sequence). The CDR3 is made up of 13 amino acids. V dropped 2 bases and J dropped 2; count of bases not matched to a gene: 0. This CDR3 reads CASSLGTTYEQYF. In DNA form, the CDR3 reads TGTGCCAGCAGTTTAGGGACTACCTACGAGCAGTACTTC.

This sequence joins TRBV28 and TRBJ1-2; weak D call: TRBD1 (6 bases). CDR3 length equals 15 residues. The V and J ends lost 4 bases and 4 bases respectively, with 16 bases between them. Germline-derived CDR1 and CDR2 are MDHEN and SYDVKM. CDR3 sequence: CASSSQPTGSYGYTF. CDR3 bases: TGTGCCAGCAGTTCCCAACCGACAGGTTCCTATGGCTACACCTTC.

This clone was seen more than once but under ten times. The CDR3 DNA sequence: TGTGCCAGCAGCTCGGAGCGATGGCGTGAAGCTTTCTTT. Residues: CASSSERWREAFF. The chain recombines TRBV6-5 with TRBJ1-1; no clear D. This CDR3 is built from 13 residues. Germline V gives CDR1 MNHEY, CDR2 SVGAGI. Trimming pared 6 bases from V and 7 bases from J, leaving 15 bases between.

This rearrangement joins TRBV7-2 to TRBJ2-7; TRBD1 matches 9 bases. The CDR3 runs 15 residues. The trim removed 4 bases at V and 4 bases at J, leaving 8 bases unmatched. Germline values: CDR1 SGHTA, CDR2 FQGNSA. DNA for the CDR3: TGTGCCAGCAGCTACTCGCCGGGACAGGGTTACGAGCAGTACTTC. Protein product: CASSYSPGQGYEQYF.

V is TRBV28 and J is TRBJ1-5; possible D gene TRBD1, 6 bases. CDR3 length: 17 amino acids. Germline-derived CDR1 and CDR2 are MDHEN and SYDVKM. The germline V and J ends were trimmed by 2 bases and 5 bases, with 19 bases remaining between them. The DNA of the CDR3 is TGTGCCAGCAGTTTAGGTTTGGACAGCCGAAATGATCAGCCCCAGCATTTT. This encodes CASSLGLDSRNDQPQHF. The full variable domain, its missing parts supplied by reference TRBV28 and TRBJ1-5, is DVKVTQSSRYLVKRTGEKVFLECVQDMDHENMFWYRQDPGLGLRLIYFSYDVKMKEKGDIPEGYSVSREKKERFSLILESASTNQTSMYLCASSLGLDSRNDQPQHFGDGTRLSIL.

For this clone: One junction end does not reproduce the germline sequence, and a read error may be involved. CDR3 DNA: TGTTCCAGCAGCACCAGGGGACAGAACAAGTACGAGCAGTACTTC. Its translation is CSSSTRGQNKYEQYF. This chain uses TRBV7-9 with TRBJ2-7; 7 positions agree with TRBD1. CDR3 length: 15 amino acids. Germline-derived CDR1 and CDR2 are SEHNR and FQNEAQ (reference sequence).

This clone was seen a few times. This chain's CDR3 is CASSLARQGAGANVLTF. The CDR3 DNA reads as TGTGCCAGCAGCTTAGCGCGGCAGGGGGCTGGGGCCAACGTCCTGACTTTC. This chain uses TRBV7-9 with TRBJ2-6, with 7 bases lining up with TRBD1. The CDR3 covers 17 residues. The germline CDR1 and CDR2 sequences are SEHNR and FQNEAQ (reference sequence). V was clipped by 0 bases and J by 2 bases; unmatched bases: 4.

The chain employs TRBV30 and TRBJ1-4, with D possibly being TRBD1 (6 bases). Germline-derived CDR1 and CDR2 are GTSNPN and SVGIG (reference sequence). V was clipped by 0 bases and J by 8 bases, with 19 bases between them. This CDR3 comprises 16 residues. DNA of the CDR3: TGTGCCTGGAGTGTACTCGGGACACAGGATGGGGAAAAACTGTTTTTT. Its translation is CAWSVLGTQDGEKLFF.

This chain connects TRBV5-8 to TRBJ2-5, with TRBD2 matching over 8 bases. In germline, CDR1 is SGHTS, CDR2 YDEGEE. The length of the CDR3 is 15 residues. V dropped 0 bases and J dropped 5; count of bases not matched to a gene: 6. The DNA of the CDR3 is TGTGCCAGCAGCTTGGCATTAGTAGCGGGGGAGACCCAGTACTTC. Translated, it gives CASSLALVAGETQYF.